This T cell receptor (beta chain) was obtained from a study of T cell responses to AZD1222 COVID-19 vaccine. The assay was immunoSEQ multiplex PCR, and TCRdb's table has in-frame clones only and misses some. The sample contains about 160,000 clones, almost 90% of which appear only once. This clone was observed a few times. The receptor's source is an adult in good health. This material consisted of peripheral blood, taken on day 0 of AZD1222 vaccination.

CDR3 in DNA: TGTGCCAGCAGCCCACGGACAGGGACGTCCTACGAGCAGTACTTC. It yields the protein CASSPRTGTSYEQYF. The chain carries TRBV7-8 and TRBJ2-7; the match to TRBD1 covers 8 bases. Losses at the gene ends were 5 bases for V and 1 base for J; bases not matched to a gene: 7. This CDR3 is 15 amino acids long. CDR1 is SGHVS and CDR2 is FQNEAQ in the germline V gene.